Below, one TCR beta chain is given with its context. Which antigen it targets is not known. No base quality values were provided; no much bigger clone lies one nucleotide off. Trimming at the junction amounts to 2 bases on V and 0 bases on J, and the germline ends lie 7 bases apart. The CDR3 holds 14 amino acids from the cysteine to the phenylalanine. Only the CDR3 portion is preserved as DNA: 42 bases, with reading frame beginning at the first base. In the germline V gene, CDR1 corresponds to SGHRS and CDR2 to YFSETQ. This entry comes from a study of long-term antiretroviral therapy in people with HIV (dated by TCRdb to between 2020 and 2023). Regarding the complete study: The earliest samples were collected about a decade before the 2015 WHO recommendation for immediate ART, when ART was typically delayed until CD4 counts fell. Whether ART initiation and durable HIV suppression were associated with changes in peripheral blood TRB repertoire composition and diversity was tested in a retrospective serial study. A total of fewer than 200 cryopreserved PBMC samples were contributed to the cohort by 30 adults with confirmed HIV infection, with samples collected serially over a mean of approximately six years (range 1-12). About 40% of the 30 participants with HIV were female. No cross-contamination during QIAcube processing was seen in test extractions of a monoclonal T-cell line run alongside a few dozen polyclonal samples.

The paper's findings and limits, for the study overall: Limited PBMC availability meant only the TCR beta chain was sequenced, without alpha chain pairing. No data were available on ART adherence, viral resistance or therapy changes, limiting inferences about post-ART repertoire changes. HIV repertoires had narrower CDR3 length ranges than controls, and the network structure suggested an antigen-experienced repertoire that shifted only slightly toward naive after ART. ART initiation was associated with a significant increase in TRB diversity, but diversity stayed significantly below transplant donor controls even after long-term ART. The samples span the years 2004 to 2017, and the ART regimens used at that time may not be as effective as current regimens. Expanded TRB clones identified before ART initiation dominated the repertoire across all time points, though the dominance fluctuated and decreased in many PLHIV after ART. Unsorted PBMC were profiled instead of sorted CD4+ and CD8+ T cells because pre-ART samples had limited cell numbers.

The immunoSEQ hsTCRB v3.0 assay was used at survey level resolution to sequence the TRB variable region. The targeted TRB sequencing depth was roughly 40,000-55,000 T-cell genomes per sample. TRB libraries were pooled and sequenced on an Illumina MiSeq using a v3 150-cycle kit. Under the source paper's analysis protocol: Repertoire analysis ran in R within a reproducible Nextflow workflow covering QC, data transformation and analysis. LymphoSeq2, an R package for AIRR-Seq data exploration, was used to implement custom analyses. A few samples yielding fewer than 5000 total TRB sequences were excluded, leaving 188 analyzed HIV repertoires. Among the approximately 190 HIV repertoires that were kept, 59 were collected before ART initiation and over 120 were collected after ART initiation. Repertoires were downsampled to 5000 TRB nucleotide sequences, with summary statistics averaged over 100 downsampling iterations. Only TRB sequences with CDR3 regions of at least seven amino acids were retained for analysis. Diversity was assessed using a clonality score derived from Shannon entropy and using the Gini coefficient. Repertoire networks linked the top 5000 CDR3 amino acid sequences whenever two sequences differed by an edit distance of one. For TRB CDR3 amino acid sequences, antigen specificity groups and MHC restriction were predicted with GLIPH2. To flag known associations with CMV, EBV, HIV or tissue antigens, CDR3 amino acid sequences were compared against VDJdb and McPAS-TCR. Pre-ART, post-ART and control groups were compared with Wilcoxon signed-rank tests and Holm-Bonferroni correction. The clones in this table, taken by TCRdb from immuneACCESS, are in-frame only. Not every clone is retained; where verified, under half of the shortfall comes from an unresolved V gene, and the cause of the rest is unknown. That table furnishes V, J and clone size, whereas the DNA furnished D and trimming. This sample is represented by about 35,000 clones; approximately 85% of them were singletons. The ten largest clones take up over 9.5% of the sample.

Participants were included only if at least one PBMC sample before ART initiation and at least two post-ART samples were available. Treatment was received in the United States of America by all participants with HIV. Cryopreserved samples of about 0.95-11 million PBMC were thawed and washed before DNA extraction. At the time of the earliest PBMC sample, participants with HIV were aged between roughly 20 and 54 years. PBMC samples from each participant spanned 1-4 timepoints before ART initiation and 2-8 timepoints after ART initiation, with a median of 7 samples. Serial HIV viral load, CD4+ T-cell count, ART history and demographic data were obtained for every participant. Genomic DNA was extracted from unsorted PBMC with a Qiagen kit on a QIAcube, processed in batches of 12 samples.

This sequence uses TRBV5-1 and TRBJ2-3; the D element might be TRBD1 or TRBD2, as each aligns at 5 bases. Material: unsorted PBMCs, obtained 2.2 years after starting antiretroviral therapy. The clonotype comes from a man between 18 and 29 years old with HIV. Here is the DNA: TGCGCCAGCAGCTTAGGGACCAGCACAGATACGCAGTATTTT. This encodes CASSLGTSTDTQYF.